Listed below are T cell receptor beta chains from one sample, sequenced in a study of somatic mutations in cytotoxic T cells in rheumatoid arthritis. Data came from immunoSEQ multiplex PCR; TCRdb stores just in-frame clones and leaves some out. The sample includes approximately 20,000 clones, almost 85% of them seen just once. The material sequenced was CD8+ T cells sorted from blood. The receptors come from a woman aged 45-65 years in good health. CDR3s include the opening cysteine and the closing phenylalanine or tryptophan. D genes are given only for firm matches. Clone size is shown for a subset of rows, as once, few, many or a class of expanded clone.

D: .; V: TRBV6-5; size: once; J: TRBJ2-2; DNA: TGTGCCAGCAGTGACTACACCGGGGAGCTGTTTTTT; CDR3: CASSDYTGELFF
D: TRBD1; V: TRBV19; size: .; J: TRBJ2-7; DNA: TGTGCCAGTAGTATTTACAGGGGCTACGAGCAGTACTTC; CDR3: CASSIYRGYEQYF
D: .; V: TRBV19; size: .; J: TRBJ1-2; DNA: TGTGCCAGTAGTATCGGCGGAGCTAACTATGGCTACACCTTC; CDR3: CASSIGGANYGYTF
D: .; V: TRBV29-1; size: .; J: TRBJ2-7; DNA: TGCAGCGTTGAAGAGGCCAGCTCGGGGGAGCAGTACTTC; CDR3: CSVEEASSGEQYF
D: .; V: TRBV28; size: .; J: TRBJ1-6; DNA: TGTGCCAGCAGTTTAGAGGCCAGGGCGGTTTCACCCCTCCACTTT; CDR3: CASSLEARAVSPLHF
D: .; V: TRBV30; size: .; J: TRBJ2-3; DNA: TGTGCCTGGAGTTTACAGGGAGGAGATACGCAGTATTTT; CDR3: CAWSLQGGDTQYF
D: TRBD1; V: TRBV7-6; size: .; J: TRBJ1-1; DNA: TGTGCCAGCAGCACGGACAGGGGGGCTAACACTGAAGCTTTCTTT; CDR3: CASSTDRGANTEAFF
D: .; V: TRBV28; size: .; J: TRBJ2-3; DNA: TGTGCCAGCAGTTTCAGCTTGGATACGCAGTATTTT; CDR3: CASSFSLDTQYF
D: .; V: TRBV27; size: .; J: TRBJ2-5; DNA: TGTGCCAGCGGGGGGCGGGAGACCCAGTACTTC; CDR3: CASGGRETQYF
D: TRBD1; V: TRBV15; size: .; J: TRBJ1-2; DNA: TGTGCCACCAGCAGTGACAGGGAAGGAGACTTGATTAACTATGGCTACACCTTC; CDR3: CATSSDREGDLINYGYTF
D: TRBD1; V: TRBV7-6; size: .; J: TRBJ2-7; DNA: TGTGCCAGCAGCTTAGGGACAGGACACTCCTACGAGCAGTACTTC; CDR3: CASSLGTGHSYEQYF
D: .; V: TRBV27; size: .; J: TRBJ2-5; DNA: TGTGCCAGCAGTGGGCCCGGCGGGGAGTTAGAGACCCAGTACTTC; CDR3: CASSGPGGELETQYF
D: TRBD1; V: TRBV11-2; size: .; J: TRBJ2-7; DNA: TGCGCCAGCAGCCAAGAACGGACAGGAACCTACGAGCAGTACTTC; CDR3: CASSQERTGTYEQYF
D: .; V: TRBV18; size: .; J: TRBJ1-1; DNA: TGTGCCAGCTCACTTGTAGGGGGCACTGAAGCTTTCTTT; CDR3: CASSLVGGTEAFF
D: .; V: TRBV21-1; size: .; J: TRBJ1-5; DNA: TGTGCCAGCAGCAAAGGCAATCAGCCCCAGCATTTT; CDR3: CASSKGNQPQHF
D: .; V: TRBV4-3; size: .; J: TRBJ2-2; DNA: TGCGCCAGCAGCCACGGGACGGGTGGGGAGCTGTTTTTT; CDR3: CASSHGTGGELFF
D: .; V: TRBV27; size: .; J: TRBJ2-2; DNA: TGTGCCAGCGGAGTGGCCGGGGAGCTGTTTTTT; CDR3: CASGVAGELFF
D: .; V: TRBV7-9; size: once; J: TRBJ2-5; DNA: TGTGCCAGCAGCTGGGACGGACTAGAGACCCAGTACTTC; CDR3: CASSWDGLETQYF
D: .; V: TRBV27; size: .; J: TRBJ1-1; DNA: TGTGCCAGCAGTTCCCAGACGGGAGGTATGAACACTGAAGCTTTCTTT; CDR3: CASSSQTGGMNTEAFF
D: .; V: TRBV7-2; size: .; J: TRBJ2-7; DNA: TGTGCCAGCGCGGGGTACGAGCAGTACTTC; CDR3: CASAGYEQYF
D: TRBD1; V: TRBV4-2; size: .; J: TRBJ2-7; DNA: TGTGCCAGCAGCCAAGAGCAGGGGACAGGCTTCTACGAGCAGTACTTC; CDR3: CASSQEQGTGFYEQYF
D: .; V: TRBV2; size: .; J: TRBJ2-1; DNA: TGTGCCAGCAGTGATTGGCGGTCCTCCTACAATGAGCAGTTCTTC; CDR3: CASSDWRSSYNEQFF
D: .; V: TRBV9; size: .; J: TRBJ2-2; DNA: TGTGCCAGCAGCGTAGTAACCGGGGAGCTGTTTTTT; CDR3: CASSVVTGELFF
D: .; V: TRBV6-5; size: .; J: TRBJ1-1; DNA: TGTGCCAGAAGTCCCTTTTGTGAGAACACTGAAGCTTTCTTT; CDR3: CARSPFCENTEAFF
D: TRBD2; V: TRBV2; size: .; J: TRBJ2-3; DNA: TGTGCCAGCCCTCCTAACTCAAAGGGACTAGCGGGAAGGCCGGGGCCAGATACGCAGTATTTT; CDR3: CASPPNSKGLAGRPGPDTQYF
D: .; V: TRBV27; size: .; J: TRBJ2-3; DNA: TGTGCCAGCCGAGCCCCCACAGATACGCAGTATTTT; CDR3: CASRAPTDTQYF
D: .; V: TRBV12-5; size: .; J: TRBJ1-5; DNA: TGTGCTAGTGGCGCTGACGGTAGCAATCAGCCCCAGCATTTT; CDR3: CASGADGSNQPQHF
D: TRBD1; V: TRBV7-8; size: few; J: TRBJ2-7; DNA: TGTGCCAGCAGCCCAAGGACAGGGGTCTACGAGCAGTACTTC; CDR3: CASSPRTGVYEQYF
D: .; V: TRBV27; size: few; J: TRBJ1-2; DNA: TGTGCCAGCAGTTTAGGGGGGTCTGGCTATGGCTACACCTTC; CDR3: CASSLGGSGYGYTF
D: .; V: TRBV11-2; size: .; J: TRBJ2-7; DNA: TGTGCCAGCAGCTTAGGGGCCAGCTACGAGCAGTACTTC; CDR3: CASSLGASYEQYF
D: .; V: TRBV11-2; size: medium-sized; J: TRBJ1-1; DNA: TGTGCCAGCAGCTTAGCGGAGGGGATGAACACTGAAGCTTTCTTT; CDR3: CASSLAEGMNTEAFF
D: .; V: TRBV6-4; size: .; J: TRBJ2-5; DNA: TGTGCCAGCATAATTGGGGACCAAGAGACCCAGTACTTC; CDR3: CASIIGDQETQYF
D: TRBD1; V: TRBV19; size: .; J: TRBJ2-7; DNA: TGTGCCAGTTCGGCCTTCACACAGGGGCTTGACGAGCAGTACTTC; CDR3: CASSAFTQGLDEQYF
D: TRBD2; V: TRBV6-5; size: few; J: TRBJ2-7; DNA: TGTGCCAGCAGTTACCGGACTCAGCGGGGCGAGCAGTACTTC; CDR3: CASSYRTQRGEQYF
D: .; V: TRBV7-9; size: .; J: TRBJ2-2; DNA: TGTGCCAGCAGCTTAGTAGGGCTGACGGGGACCGGGGAGCTGTTTTTT; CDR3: CASSLVGLTGTGELFF
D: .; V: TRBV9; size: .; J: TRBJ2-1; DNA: TGTGCCAGCAGCGCTCGGACCCAGCGCAATGAGCAGTTCTTC; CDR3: CASSARTQRNEQFF
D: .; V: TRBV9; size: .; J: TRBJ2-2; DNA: TGTGCCAGCAGCGTAGCTGAGACATCTAGAGGGGAGCTGTTTTTT; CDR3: CASSVAETSRGELFF
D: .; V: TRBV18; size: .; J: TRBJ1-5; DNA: TGTGCCAGCTCACCGGGACCGCCGGTATTCGGTTGGGCCCAGCATTTT; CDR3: CASSPGPPVFGWAQHF
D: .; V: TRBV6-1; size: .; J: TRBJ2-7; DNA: TGTGCCAGCAGTGCCGCTTCGGAGAGGTGGTACGAGCAGTACTTC; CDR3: CASSAASERWYEQYF
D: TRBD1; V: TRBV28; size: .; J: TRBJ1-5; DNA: TGTGCCAGCGGGACAGGGATGGCGAATCAGCCCCAGCATTTT; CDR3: CASGTGMANQPQHF
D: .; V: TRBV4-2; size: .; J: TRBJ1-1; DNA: TGTGCCAGCAGCCAAAACCAGGGGAACACTGAAGCTTTCTTT; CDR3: CASSQNQGNTEAFF
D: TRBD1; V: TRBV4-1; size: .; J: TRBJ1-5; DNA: TGCGCCAGCAGCCAAGAAATAGGACAGGGCCAGCCCCAGCATTTT; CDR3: CASSQEIGQGQPQHF
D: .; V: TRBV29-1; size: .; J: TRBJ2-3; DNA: TGCAGCGTTCGCGGGGGCACAGATACGCAGTATTTT; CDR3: CSVRGGTDTQYF
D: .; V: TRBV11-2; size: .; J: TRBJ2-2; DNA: TGTGCCAGCAGCTTAGTTGTAAATGCGGAGCTGTTTTTT; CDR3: CASSLVVNAELFF
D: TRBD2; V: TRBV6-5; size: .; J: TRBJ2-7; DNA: TGTGCCAGCAGTTACTCGGCGGGGGGCTACGAGCAGTACTTC; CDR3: CASSYSAGGYEQYF
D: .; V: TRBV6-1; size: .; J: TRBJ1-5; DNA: TGTGCCAGCAGTGGAGGGCGTCAGCCCCAGCATTTT; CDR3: CASSGGRQPQHF
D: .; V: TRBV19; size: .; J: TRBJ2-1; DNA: TGTGCCAGTAGTATGGGCTTCCAGCAGTTCTTC; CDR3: CASSMGFQQFF
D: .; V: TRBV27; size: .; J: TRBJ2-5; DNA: TGTGCCAGCAGTCGACGGGCACAAGAGACCCAGTACTTC; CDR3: CASSRRAQETQYF
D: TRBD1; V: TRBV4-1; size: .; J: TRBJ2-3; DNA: TGCGCCAGCAGCCAAGGGGGACAGGGTTTTTCAGATACGCAGTATTTT; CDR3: CASSQGGQGFSDTQYF
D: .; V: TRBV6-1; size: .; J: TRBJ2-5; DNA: TGTGCCAGCAGTGAATGGGACATCCAAGAGACCCAGTACTTC; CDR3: CASSEWDIQETQYF
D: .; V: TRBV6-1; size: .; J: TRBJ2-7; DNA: TGTGCCAGTTTGACAGGCTCCTACGAGCAGTACTTC; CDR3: CASLTGSYEQYF
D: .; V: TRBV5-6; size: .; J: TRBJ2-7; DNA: TGTGCCAGCAGCTTGGCCTTCTTAAGCGTTCCCAGTGACTACGAGCAGTACTTC; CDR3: CASSLAFLSVPSDYEQYF
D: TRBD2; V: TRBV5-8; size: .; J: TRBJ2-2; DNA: TGTGCCAGCAGCCTAGCGGAACCGAACACCGGGGAGCTGTTTTTT; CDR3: CASSLAEPNTGELFF
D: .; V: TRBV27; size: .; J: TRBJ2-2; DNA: TGTGCCAGCAGTTTTTATCCCCTAGAACGCCCCGGGGAGCTGTTTTTT; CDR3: CASSFYPLERPGELFF